This TCR beta chain was identified in a study of cytotoxic CD8 clonotypes in ibrutinib-treated CLL. The overall study: Across samples, productive templates numbered around 260,000 and productive rearrangements reached 75,000 to 100,000 on average. Notes on the study in general: Contraction or stability on treatment characterized the public clonotypes, which were uncommon. At progression, clonality fell back toward baseline after rising at ibrutinib response. At baseline, clonality was higher than in age-matched healthy donors and correlated with CD8+ counts.

There are many counts of this clone. Its antigen is undetermined. Some clones are missing from TCRdb's copy, which holds only in-frame ones; the method was immunoSEQ multiplex PCR. The table lists around 200,000 clones, about 75% of them singletons. Trimming pared 5 bases from V and 9 bases from J, leaving 16 bases between. The germline V gene encodes CDR1 SQVTM and CDR2 ANQGSEA. The CDR3 has 12 amino acids. This receptor was obtained from a human donor with chronic lymphocytic leukemia. This rearrangement joins TRBV29-1 to TRBJ1-1; D not certain. The specimen comprised PBMCs, sampled after 12 months of ibrutinib treatment. CDR3 nucleotide sequence: TGCAGCGTTCTCCTGGGCGGTACTAAAGCTTTCTTT. This gives the protein CSVLLGGTKAFF. Combining the CDR3 with reference TRBV29-1 and TRBJ1-1 gives the whole variable domain SAVISQKPSRDICQRGTSLTIQCQVDSQVTMMFWYRQQPGQSLTLIATANQGSEATYESGFVIDKFPISRPNLTFSTLTVSNMSPEDSSIYLCSVLLGGTKAFFGQGTRLTVV.